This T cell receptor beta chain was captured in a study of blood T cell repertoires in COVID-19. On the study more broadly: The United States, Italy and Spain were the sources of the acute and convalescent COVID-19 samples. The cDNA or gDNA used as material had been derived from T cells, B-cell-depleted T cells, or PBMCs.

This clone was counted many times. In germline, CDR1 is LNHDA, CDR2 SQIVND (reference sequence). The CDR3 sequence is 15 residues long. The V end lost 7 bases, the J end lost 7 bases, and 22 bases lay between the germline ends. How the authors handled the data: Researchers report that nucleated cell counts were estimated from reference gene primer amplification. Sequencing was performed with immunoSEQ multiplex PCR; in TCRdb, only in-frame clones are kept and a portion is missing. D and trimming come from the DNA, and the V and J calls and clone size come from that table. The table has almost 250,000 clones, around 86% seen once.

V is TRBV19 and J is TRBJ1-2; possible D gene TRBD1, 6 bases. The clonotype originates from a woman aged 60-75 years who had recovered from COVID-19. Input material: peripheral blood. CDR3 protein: CASTPTGLDIGGYTF. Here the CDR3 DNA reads TGTGCCAGTACCCCTACAGGGCTGGATATAGGTGGCTACACCTTC.